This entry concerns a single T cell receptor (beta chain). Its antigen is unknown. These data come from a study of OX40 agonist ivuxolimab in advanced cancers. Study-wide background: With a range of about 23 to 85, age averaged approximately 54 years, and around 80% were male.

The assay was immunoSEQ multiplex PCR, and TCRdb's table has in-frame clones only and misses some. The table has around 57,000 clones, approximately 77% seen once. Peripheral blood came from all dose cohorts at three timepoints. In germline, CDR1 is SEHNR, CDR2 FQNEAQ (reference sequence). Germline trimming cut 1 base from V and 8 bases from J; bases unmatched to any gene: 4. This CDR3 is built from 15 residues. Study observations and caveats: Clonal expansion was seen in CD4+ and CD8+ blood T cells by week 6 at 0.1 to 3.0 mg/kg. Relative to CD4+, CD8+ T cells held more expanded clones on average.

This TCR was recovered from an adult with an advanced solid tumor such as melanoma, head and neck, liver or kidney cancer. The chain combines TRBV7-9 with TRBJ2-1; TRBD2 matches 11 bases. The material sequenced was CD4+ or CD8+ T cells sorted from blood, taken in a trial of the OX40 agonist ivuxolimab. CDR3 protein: CASSLEGTSGDEQFF. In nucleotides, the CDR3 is TGTGCCAGCAGCTTAGAAGGGACTAGCGGTGATGAGCAGTTCTTC. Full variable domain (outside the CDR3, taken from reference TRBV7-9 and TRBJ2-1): DTGVSQNPRHKITKRGQNVTFRCDPISEHNRLYWYRQTLGQGPEFLTYFQNEAQLEKSRLLSDRFSAERPKGSFSTLEIQRTEQGDSAMYLCASSLEGTSGDEQFFGPGTRLTVL.